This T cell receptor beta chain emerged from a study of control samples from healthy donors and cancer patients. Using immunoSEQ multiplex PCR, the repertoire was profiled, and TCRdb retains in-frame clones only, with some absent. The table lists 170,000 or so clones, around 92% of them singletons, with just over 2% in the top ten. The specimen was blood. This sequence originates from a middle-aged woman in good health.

The chain's CDR3 is CASEPALSTEAFF. The CDR3 DNA follows: TGTGCCAGCGAGCCGGCTTTGAGCACTGAAGCTTTCTTT. The rearrangement joins TRBV2 to TRBJ1-1; D is ambiguous. Deletions cut 8 bases from V and 4 bases from J, with 14 bases between. The CDR3 spans 13 residues. Germline V gene data show CDR1 as SNHLY and CDR2 as FYNNEI.